The source of this T cell receptor (beta chain) is a study of T cells in women clearing cervical HPV infection. Overall study findings and caveats: CIN3+ cases had significantly higher TCR richness than controls; evenness did not differ.

Repertoires were generated with immunoSEQ multiplex PCR, while TCRdb's copy carries only in-frame clones and drops some. The clone table shows around 35,000 clones, with the ten largest holding roughly 1.5%. About this clone: The antigen is not known. The read ends 3 residues early relative to the CDR3; the germline J gene fills the gap.

V was clipped by 4 bases and J by 5 bases; unmatched bases: 5. Germline V gives CDR1 ENHRY, CDR2 SYGVKD. This CDR3 is 14 amino acids long. Sequencing input: blood buffy coat. The TCR was taken from a woman aged 18-70 years with a cervical HPV16 infection that either progressed to CIN3+ or cleared (not recorded which). This chain links TRBV10-3 with TRBJ2-5; 9 bases are shared with TRBD2. CDR3 residues: CAISGGGALETQYF. CDR3 DNA (partial): TGTGCCATCAGTGGCGGGGGGGCCTTGGAGACC.